This is a list of T cell receptor beta chains from one sample in a study of identical twins. Using its own MiXCR run on the 5' RACE reads, TCRdb lists one record per CDR3 protein. Of hundreds of thousands of distinct CDR3 sequences listed, 18% are singletons. In addition, the sample was reused for a study of T cells expressing NK-cell markers.

Sequencing was carried out using PBMCs. These receptors were obtained from a young woman in good health. CDR3s include the opening cysteine and the closing phenylalanine or tryptophan. Each record gives: V gene, J gene, CDR3 protein.

TRBV20-1	TRBJ2-1	CSARATENEQFF
TRBV7-2	TRBJ1-2	CASSLQRQLYGYTF
TRBV9	TRBJ2-7	CASSVSVSYEQYF
TRBV4-2	TRBJ2-2	CASSQRGRNTGELFF
TRBV12-3/TRBV12-4	TRBJ1-2	CASSSQGARTEANYGYTF
TRBV6-5	TRBJ2-5	CASSYGLGGGETQYF
TRBV25-1	TRBJ1-1	CASSDQQNTEAFF
TRBV9	TRBJ2-1	CASSVESGRNAYNEQFF
TRBV12-3/TRBV12-4	TRBJ2-2	CASRNFRTGELFF
TRBV10-3	TRBJ2-7	CAISAPGSGARAREQYF
TRBV20-1	TRBJ1-6	CSAPAGRGQGAYSPLHF
TRBV12-3/TRBV12-4	TRBJ1-5	CASSLLGRESNQPQHF
TRBV12-3/TRBV12-4	TRBJ1-2	CASSQGFGGYTF
TRBV6-1	TRBJ1-3	CASSERTIGNTIYF
TRBV7-8	TRBJ2-3	CASSRVSGGLGTQYF
TRBV3-1	TRBJ1-1	CASSPSGREEAFF
TRBV6-1	TRBJ2-7	CASSQWGQGGEQYF
TRBV12-3/TRBV12-4	TRBJ2-1	CASSLGGGFNNEQFF
TRBV20-1	TRBJ2-1	CSASPGADYNEQFF
TRBV7-8	TRBJ2-1	CASSLATRGDEQFF
TRBV3-1	TRBJ1-1	CASRGVENTEAFF
TRBV7-8	TRBJ2-3	CASSLGRHTQYF
TRBV7-8	TRBJ1-4	CASSDRETEKLFF
TRBV20-1	TRBJ1-1	CSARRARGGTEAFF